This T cell receptor beta chain was captured in a study of CD8 T cells in Susac syndrome. An amount of RNA that ranged from 0.5 to 1 ug was reverse transcribed with random hexamers. Across 54 Vbeta and 13 Jbeta, TCR beta CDR3 was amplified with immunoSEQ multiplex PCR. Via MiXCR, TCRdb re-called the immunoSEQ multiplex PCR reads, giving one row per CDR3 protein. Of about 140,000 distinct CDR3 sequences in the sample, 85% to 95% were seen once. TCR beta sequencing covered blood CD8+ and CD4+ T cells. Negative isolation was used for CD8+ and CD4+ T cells, and FACS enrichment was applied to TEMRA cells. V gave up 0 bases and J gave up 10 bases, with 6 bases separating them. The germline CDR1 and CDR2 sequences are KGHDR and SFDVKD. The CDR3 has 12 amino acids.

The sequenced material came from CD4+ T cells from PBMCs. The chain is built from TRBV24-1 and TRBJ1-5; D is uncertain. The TCR comes from a human donor with multiple sclerosis. The CDR3 nucleotides are TGTGCCACCAGTGATTTGTGGGGACCCCAGCATTTT. This sequence encodes CATSDLWGPQHF.